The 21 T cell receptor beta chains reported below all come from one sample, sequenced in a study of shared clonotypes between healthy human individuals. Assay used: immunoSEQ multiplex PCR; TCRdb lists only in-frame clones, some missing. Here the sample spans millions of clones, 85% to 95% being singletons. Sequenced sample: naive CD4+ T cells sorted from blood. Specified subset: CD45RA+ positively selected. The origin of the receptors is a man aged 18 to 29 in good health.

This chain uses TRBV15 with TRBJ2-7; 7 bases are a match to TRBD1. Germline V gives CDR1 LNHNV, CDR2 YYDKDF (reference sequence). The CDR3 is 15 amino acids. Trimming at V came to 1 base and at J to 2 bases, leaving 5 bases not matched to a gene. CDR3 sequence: CATSRGGGSTYEQYF. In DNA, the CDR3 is TGTGCCACCAGCAGAGGAGGGGGCTCGACCTACGAGCAGTACTTC.

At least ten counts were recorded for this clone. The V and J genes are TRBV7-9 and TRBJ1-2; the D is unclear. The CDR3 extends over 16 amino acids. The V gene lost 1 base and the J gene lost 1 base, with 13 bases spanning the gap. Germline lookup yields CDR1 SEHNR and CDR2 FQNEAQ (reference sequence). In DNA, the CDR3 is TGTGCCAGCAGCTTAGGAATGGCAGCTGATAACTATGGCTACACCTTC. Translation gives CASSLGMAADNYGYTF.

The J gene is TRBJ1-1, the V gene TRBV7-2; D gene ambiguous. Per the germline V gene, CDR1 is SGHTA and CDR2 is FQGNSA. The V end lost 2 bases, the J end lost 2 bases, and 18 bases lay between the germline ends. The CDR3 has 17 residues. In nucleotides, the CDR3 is TGTGCCAGCAGCTTACCATTCGGGAAGGGAGGAAACACTGAAGCTTTCTTT. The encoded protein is CASSLPFGKGGNTEAFF.

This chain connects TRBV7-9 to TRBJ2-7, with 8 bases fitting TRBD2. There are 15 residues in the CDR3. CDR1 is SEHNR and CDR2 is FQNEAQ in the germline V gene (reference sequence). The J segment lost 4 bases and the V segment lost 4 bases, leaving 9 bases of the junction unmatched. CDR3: CASSSSPIAGYEQYF. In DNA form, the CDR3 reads TGTGCCAGCAGCTCCTCGCCGATAGCGGGGTACGAGCAGTACTTC.

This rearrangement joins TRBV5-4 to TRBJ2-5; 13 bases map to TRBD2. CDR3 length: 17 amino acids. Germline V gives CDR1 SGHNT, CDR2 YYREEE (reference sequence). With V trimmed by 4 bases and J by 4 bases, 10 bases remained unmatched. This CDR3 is CASSRTLTSGGIETQYF. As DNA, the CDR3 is TGTGCCAGCAGCCGGACCCTGACTAGCGGGGGGATAGAGACCCAGTACTTC.

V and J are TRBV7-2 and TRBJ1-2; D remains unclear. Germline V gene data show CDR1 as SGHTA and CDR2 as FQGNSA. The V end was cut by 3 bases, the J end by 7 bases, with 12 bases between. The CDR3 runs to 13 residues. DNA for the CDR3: TGTGCCAGCAGCTTTGTTTCGGAGGGTGGCTACACCTTC. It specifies CASSFVSEGGYTF.

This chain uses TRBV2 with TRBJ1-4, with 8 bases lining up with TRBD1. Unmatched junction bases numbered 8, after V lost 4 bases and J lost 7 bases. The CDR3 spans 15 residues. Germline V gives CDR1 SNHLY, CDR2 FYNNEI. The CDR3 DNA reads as TGTGCCAGCAGTGTACAGGGGGTCGTGGGTGAAAAACTGTTTTTT. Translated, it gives CASSVQGVVGEKLFF.

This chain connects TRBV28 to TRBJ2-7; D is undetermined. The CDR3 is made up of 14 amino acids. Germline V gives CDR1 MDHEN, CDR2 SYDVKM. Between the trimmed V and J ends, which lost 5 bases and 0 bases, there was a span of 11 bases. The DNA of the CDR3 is TGTGCCAGCAGTCCCCCCCTAAGCTCCTACGAGCAGTACTTC. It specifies CASSPPLSSYEQYF. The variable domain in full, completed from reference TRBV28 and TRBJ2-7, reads DVKVTQSSRYLVKRTGEKVFLECVQDMDHENMFWYRQDPGLGLRLIYFSYDVKMKEKGDIPEGYSVSREKKERFSLILESASTNQTSMYLCASSPPLSSYEQYFGPGTRLTVT.

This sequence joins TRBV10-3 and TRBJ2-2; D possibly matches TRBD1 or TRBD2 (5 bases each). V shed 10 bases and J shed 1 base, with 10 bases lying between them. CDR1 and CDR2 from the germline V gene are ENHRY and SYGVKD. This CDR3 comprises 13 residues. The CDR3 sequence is CATVGGNTGELFF. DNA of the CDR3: TGTGCCACCGTTGGGGGGAACACCGGGGAGCTGTTTTTT.

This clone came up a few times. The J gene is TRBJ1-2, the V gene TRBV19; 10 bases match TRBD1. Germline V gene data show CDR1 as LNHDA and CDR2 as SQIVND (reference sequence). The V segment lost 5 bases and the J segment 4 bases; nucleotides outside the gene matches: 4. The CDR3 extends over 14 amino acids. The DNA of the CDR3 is TGTGCCAGTAGTTCCCGGGACAGGGGCTATGGCTACACCTTC. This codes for CASSSRDRGYGYTF.

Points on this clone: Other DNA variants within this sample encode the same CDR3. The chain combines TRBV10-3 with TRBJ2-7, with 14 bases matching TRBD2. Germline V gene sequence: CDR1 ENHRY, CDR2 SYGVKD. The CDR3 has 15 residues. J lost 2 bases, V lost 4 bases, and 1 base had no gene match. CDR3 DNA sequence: TGTGCCATCAGTGCGGGACTAGCGGGGGCCTACGAGCAGTACTTC. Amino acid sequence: CAISAGLAGAYEQYF.

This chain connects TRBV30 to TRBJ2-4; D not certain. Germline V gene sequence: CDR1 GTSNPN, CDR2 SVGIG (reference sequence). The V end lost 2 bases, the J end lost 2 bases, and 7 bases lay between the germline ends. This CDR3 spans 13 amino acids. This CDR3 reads CAWSIASKNIQYF. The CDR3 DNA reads TGTGCCTGGAGTATAGCTTCCAAAAACATTCAGTACTTC. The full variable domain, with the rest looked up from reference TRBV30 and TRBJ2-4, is SQTIHQWPATLVQPVGSPLSLECTVEGTSNPNLYWYRQAAGRGLQLLFYSVGIGQISSEVPQNLSASRPQDRQFILSSKKLLLSDSGFYLCAWSIASKNIQYFGAGTRLSVL.

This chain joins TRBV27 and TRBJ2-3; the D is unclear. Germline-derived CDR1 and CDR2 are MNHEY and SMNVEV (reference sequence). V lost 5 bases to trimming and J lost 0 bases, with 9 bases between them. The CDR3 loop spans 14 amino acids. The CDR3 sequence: CASSAHGSTDTQYF. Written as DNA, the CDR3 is TGTGCCAGCAGTGCCCACGGTAGCACAGATACGCAGTATTTT.

As DNA, the CDR3 is TGTGCCAGCAGCTTAGTCGCTAGCGCAGATACGCAGTATTTT. It codes for CASSLVASADTQYF. V gene TRBV11-2 combines with J gene TRBJ2-3; tentatively, D is TRBD2 (6 bases). Trimming took off 1 base at V and 4 bases at J, with 9 bases between the two ends. CDR3 length: 14 amino acids. Germline loops: CDR1 SGHAT, CDR2 FQNNGV. Complete variable domain (other parts from reference TRBV11-2 and TRBJ2-3): EAGVAQSPRYKIIEKRQSVAFWCNPISGHATLYWYQQILGQGPKLLIQFQNNGVVDDSQLPKDRFSAERLKGVDSTLKIQPAKLEDSAVYLCASSLVASADTQYFGPGTRLTVL.

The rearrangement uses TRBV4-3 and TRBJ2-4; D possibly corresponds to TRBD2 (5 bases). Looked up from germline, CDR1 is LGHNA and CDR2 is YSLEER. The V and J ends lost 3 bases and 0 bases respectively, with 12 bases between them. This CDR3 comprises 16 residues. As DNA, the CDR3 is TGCGCCAGCAGCCACCGAGGAGGTTTAGCCAAAAACATTCAGTACTTC. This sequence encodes CASSHRGGLAKNIQYF.

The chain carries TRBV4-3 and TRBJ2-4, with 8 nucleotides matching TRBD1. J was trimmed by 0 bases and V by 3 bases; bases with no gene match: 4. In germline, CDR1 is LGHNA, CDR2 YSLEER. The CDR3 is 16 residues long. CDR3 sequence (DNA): TGCGCCAGCAGCCAGGTGACAGGGGTAGCCAAAAACATTCAGTACTTC. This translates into CASSQVTGVAKNIQYF.

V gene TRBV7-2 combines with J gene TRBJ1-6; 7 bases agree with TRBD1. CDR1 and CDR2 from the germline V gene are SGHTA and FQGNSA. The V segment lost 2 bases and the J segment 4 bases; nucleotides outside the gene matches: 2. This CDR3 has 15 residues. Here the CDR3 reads CASSLLTGYNSPLHF. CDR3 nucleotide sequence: TGTGCCAGCAGCTTACTGACAGGGTATAATTCACCCCTCCACTTT. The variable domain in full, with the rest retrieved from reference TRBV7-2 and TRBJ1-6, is GAGVSQSPSNKVTEKGKDVELRCDPISGHTALYWYRQSLGQGLEFLIYFQGNSAPDKSGLPSDRFSAERTGGSVSTLTIQRTQQEDSAVYLCASSLLTGYNSPLHFGNGTRLTVT.

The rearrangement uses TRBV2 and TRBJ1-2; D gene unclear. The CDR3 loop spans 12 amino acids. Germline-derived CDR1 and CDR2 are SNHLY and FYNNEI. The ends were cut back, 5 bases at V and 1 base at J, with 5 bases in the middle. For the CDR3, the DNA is TGTGCCAGCAGTCCCTTTAACTATGGCTACACCTTC. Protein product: CASSPFNYGYTF.

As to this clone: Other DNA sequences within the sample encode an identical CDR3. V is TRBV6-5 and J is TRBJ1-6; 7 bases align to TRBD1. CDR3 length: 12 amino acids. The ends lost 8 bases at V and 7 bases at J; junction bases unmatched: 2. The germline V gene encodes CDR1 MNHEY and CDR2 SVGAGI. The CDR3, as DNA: TGTGCCAGCCGGGACAGCAATTCACCCCTCCACTTT. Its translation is CASRDSNSPLHF.

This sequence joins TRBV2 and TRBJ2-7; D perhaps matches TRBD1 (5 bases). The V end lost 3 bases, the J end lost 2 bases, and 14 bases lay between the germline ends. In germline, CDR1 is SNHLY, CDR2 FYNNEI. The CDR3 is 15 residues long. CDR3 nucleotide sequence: TGTGCCAGCAGTGAGGACATCCGGGCCCCCTACGAGCAGTACTTC. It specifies CASSEDIRAPYEQYF.

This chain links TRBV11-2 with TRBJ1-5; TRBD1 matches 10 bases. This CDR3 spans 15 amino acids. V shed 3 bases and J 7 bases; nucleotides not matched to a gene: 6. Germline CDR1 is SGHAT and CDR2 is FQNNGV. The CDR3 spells CASSFGTGDHQPQHF. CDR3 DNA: TGTGCCAGCAGCTTCGGGACAGGGGATCACCAGCCCCAGCATTTT.